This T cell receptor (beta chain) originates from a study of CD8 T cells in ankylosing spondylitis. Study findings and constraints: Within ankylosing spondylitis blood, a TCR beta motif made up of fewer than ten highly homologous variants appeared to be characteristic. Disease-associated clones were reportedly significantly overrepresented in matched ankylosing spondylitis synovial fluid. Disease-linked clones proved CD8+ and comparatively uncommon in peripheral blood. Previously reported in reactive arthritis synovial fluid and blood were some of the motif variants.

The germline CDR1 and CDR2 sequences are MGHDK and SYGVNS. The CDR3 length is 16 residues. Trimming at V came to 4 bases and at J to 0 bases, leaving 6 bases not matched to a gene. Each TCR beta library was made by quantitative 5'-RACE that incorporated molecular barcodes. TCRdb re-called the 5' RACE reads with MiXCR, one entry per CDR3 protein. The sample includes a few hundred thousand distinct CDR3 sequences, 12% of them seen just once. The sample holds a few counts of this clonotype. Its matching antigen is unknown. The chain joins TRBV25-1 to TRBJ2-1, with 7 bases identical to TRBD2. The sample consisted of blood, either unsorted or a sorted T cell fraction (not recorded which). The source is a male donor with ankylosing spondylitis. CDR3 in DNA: TGTGCCAGCAGTGCCTTGGCGGGAGCCTCCTACAATGAGCAGTTCTTC. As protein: CASSALAGASYNEQFF.